In this sample, the clone carrying this T cell receptor beta chain turned up a few times. These data come from a study of T cell responses to AZD1222 COVID-19 vaccine. The V gene's germline CDR1 is GTSNPN and CDR2 SVGIG (reference sequence). J gave up 0 bases and V 8 bases, and 4 bases lay outside the gene matches. The CDR3 is 14 residues long. TCRdb keeps only in-frame clones here, not all; method: immunoSEQ multiplex PCR. The profile covers about 100,000 clones, with more than 90% appearing a single time and around 2% taken by the ten largest. Material: peripheral blood, obtained on day 0 of AZD1222 vaccination. This receptor was obtained from an adult in good health. The genes are TRBV30 and TRBJ2-1; 10 nucleotides align to TRBD1. CDR3 sequence reads: CAGWTGGSYNEQFF. As DNA, the CDR3 is TGTGCCGGTTGGACAGGGGGCTCCTACAATGAGCAGTTCTTC.